The rows below give T cell receptor beta chains drawn from one sample of a study of blood T cell repertoires in COVID-19. Here immunoSEQ multiplex PCR was the method, and the copy in TCRdb shows in-frame clones only, minus some. The data show 150,000 or so clones, 80% to 90% seen once. The sample taken for sequencing was peripheral blood. The source of these receptors is a human donor in a cohort sampled during active COVID-19. Both conserved end residues are part of each CDR3.

v_call	j_call	cdr3_aa
TRBV27	TRBJ2-6	CASSRVSSGANVLTF
TRBV6-5	TRBJ1-2	CASTQRGNGDGYTF
TRBV2	TRBJ2-7	CASLGQREQYF
TRBV7-2	TRBJ1-4	CASGQTAKNEKLFF
TRBV5-1	TRBJ2-1	CASSPTRAGLAGLSSYNEQFF
TRBV30	TRBJ1-1	CAWSVVAENTEAFF
TRBV3-1/TRBV3-2	TRBJ2-5	CASSRDRVVGETQYF
TRBV24-1	TRBJ2-2	CATSDWGLERTGELFF
TRBV14	TRBJ2-3	CASRRTSGGAGTQYF
TRBV7-2	TRBJ1-2	CASTRDRTGKASGYTF
TRBV28	TRBJ2-3	CASSPTSGARTDTQYF
TRBV3-1/TRBV3-2	TRBJ1-2	CASSRRQQGPYGYTF
TRBV10-3	TRBJ1-5	CAISEGSQPQHF
TRBV4-1	TRBJ1-3	CASSHPGQGDTIYF
TRBV6-6	TRBJ1-4	CASSPRGLNEKLFF